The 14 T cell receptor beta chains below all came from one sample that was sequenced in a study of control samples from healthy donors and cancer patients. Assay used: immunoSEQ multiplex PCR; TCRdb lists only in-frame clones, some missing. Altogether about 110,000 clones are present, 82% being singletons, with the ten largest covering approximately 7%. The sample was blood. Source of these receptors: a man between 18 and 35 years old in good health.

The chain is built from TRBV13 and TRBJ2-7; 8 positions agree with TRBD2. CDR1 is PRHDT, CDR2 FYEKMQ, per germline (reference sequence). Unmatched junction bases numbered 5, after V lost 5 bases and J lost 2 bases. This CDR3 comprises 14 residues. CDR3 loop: CASSSSGATYEQYF. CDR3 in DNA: TGTGCCAGCAGCAGTAGCGGGGCTACCTACGAGCAGTACTTC.

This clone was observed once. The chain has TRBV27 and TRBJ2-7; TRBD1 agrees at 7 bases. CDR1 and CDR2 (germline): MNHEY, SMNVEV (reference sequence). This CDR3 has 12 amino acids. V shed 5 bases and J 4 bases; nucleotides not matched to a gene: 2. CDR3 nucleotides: TGTGCCAGCAGTCCACAGGGGTACGAGCAGTACTTC. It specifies CASSPQGYEQYF.

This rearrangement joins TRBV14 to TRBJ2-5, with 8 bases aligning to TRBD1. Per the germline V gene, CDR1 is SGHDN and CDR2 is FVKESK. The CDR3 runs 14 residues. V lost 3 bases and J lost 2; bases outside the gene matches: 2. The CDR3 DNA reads TGTGCCAGCAGCCAGAACAGGGGGCAAGAGACCCAGTACTTC. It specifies CASSQNRGQETQYF.

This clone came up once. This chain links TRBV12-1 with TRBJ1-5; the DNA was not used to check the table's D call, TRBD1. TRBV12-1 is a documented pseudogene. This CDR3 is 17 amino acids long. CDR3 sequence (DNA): TGTGCCAGCAGCCACGACAATCTAACAGGGGTGAATCAGCCCCAGCATTTT. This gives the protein CASSHDNLTGVNQPQHF.

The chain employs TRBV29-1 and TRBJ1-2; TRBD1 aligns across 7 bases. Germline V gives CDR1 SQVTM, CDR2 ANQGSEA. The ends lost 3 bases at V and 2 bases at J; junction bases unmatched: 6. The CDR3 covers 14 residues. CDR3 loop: CSVDLRTGNYGYTF. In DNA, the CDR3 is TGCAGCGTTGATCTTCGGACAGGAAACTATGGCTACACCTTC.

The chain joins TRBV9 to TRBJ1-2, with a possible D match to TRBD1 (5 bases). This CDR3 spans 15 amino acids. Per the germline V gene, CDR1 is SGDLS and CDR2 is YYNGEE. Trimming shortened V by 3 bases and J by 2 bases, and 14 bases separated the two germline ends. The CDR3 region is CASSAYDWDNYGYTF. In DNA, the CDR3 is TGTGCCAGCAGCGCCTACGACTGGGACAACTATGGCTACACCTTC.

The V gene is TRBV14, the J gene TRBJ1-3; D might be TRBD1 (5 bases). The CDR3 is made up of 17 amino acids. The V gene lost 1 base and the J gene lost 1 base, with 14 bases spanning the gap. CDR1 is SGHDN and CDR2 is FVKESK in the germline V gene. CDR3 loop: CASSQGFGRVSGNTIYF. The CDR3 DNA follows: TGTGCCAGCAGCCAAGGTTTCGGCAGGGTTTCTGGAAACACCATATATTTT.

This CDR3 reads CASSGTEYGYTF. The DNA of the CDR3 is TGTGCCAGCAGTGGGACAGAGTATGGCTACACCTTC. The chain carries TRBV12-3 or TRBV12-4 and TRBJ1-2, with TRBD1 matching 7 bases. Trimming removed 5 bases from V and 5 bases from J; junction bases left unmatched: 2. The CDR3 loop spans 12 amino acids.

The CDR3 DNA reads TGCGCCACCCACCAGGGACAGGGGGTCCAAGAGACCCAGTACTTC. Translation gives CATHQGQGVQETQYF. The chain carries TRBV5-1 and TRBJ2-5; TRBD1 agrees at 11 bases. The germline CDR1 and CDR2 sequences are SGHRS and YFSETQ. J gave up 1 base and V 9 bases, and 8 bases lay outside the gene matches. This CDR3 region has 15 residues.

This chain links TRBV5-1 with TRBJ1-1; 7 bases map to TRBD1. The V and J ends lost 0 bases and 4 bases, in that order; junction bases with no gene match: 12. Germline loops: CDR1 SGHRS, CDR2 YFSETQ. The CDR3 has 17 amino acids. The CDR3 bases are TGCGCCAGCAGCTTGGGCCAGGCGGTCGCAGGGGGCACTGAAGCTTTCTTT. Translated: CASSLGQAVAGGTEAFF.

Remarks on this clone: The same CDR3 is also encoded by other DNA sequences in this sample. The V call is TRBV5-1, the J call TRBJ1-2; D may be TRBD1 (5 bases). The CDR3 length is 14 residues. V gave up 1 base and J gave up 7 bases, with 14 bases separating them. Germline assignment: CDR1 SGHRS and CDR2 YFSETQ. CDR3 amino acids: CASSLWGRVGGYTF. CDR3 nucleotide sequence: TGCGCCAGCAGCTTGTGGGGCAGGGTAGGTGGCTACACCTTC.

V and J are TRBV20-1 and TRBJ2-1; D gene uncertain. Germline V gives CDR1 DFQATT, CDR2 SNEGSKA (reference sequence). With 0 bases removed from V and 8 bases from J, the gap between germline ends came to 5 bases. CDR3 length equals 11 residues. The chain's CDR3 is CSARDDHEQFF. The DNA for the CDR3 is TGCAGTGCTAGAGATGACCATGAGCAGTTCTTC.

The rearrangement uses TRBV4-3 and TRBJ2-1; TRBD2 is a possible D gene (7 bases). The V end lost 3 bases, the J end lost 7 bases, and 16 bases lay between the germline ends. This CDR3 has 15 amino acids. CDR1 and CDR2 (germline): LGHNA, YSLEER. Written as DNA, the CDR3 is TGCGCCAGCAGCCACCGGGGGGCCCGGAGGAATGAGCAGTTCTTC. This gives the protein CASSHRGARRNEQFF.

The CDR3 nucleotides read TGCAGCGTACTGACAGACCTACTAGGTGGAGATACGCAGTATTTT. Protein: CSVLTDLLGGDTQYF. V usage is TRBV29-1 and J usage is TRBJ2-3, with D possibly called TRBD1 or TRBD2 (5 bases each). Germline CDR1 is SQVTM and CDR2 is ANQGSEA. The CDR3 runs to 15 residues. Trimming cost V 6 bases and J 5 bases, with 21 bases left between them.